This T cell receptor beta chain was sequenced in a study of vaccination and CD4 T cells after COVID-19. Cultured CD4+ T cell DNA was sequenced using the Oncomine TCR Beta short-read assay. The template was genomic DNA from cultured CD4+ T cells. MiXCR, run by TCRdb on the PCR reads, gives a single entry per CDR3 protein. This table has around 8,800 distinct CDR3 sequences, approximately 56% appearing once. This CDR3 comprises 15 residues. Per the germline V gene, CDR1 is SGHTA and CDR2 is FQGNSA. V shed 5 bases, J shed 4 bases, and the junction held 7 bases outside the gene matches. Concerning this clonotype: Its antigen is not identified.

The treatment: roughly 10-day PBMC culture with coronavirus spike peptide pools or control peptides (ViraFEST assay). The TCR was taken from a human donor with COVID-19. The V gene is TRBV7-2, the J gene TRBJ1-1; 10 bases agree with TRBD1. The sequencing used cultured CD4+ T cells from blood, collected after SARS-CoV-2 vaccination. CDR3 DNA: TGTGCCAGCAGCATAGACAGGGGGCGCGGCACTGAAGCTTTCTTT. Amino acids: CASSIDRGRGTEAFF.